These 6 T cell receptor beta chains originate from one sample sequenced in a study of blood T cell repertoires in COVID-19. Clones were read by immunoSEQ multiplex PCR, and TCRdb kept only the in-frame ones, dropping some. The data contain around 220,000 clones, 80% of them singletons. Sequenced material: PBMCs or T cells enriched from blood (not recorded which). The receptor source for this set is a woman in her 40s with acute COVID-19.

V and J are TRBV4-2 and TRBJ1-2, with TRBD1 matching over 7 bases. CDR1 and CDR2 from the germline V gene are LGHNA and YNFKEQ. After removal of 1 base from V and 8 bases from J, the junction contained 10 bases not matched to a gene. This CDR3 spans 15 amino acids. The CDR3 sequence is CASSQVRGRLDGYTF. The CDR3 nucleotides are TGTGCCAGCAGCCAAGTAAGGGGGCGCTTGGACGGCTACACCTTC.

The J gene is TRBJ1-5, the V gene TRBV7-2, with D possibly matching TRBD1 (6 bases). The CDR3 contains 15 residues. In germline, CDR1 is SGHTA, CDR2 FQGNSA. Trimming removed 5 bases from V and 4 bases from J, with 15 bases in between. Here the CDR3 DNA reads TGTGCCAGCAGCCAAACTATAACAGGGAATCAGCCCCAGCATTTT. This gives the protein CASSQTITGNQPQHF.

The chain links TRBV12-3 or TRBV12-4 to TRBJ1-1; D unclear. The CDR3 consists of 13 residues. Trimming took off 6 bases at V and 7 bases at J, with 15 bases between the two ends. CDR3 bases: TGTGCCAGCAGCCGAAGGAGAGGGCTTGAAGCTTTCTTT. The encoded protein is CASSRRRGLEAFF.

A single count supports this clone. The CDR3 loop is CASSSQAGGKETQYF. DNA of the CDR3: TGTGCCAGCAGCTCTCAAGCGGGGGGGAAAGAGACCCAGTACTTC. The rearrangement links TRBV7-8 to TRBJ2-5; 10 bases are a match to TRBD2. Germline CDR1 and CDR2: SGHVS and FQNEAQ. V shed 4 bases and J 3 bases; nucleotides not matched to a gene: 5. The CDR3 is 15 amino acids.

The CDR3 is CASSRDRSLYEQYF. CDR3 nucleotides: TGTGCCAGCAGCCGAGACAGGTCCCTCTACGAGCAGTACTTC. The chain has TRBV7-8 and TRBJ2-7, with D maybe TRBD1 (6 bases). Germline V gene lookup returns CDR1 SGHVS and CDR2 FQNEAQ. The CDR3 consists of 14 residues. With 5 bases removed from V and 3 bases from J, the gap between germline ends came to 14 bases.

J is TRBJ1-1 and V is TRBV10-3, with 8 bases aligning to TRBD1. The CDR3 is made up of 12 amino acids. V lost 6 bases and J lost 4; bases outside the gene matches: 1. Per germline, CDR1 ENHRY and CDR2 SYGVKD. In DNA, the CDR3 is TGTGCCATCAGAACAGGGGGCACTGAAGCTTTCTTT. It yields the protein CAIRTGGTEAFF.